Listed here are 28 T cell receptor beta chains from one sample, sequenced in a study of T cell clusters in autoimmune cytopenias. TRB was amplified by touch-down multiplex PCR, primer pools A and B combined. Using the multiplex PCR reads, TCRdb records one entry per CDR3 protein without DNA. Its clone listing holds over 4,500 distinct CDR3 sequences. TRB amplification used roughly 250 ng of peripheral blood genomic DNA. The specimen sequenced was peripheral blood. All receptors come from a human donor with an autoimmune cytopenia or autoimmune hepatitis (not recorded which).

This sequence joins TRBV18 and TRBJ2-5; checking the TCRdb D call of TRBD1 is not possible without DNA. CDR1 KGHSH and CDR2 LQKENI come from the germline V gene. The CDR3 contains 15 residues. CDR3 sequence reads: CASSPPRQGGETQYF.

This chain links TRBV6-5 with TRBJ1-4; absent DNA, TCRdb's TRBD1 call cannot be checked. Germline V gene lookup returns CDR1 MNHEY and CDR2 SVGAGI. This CDR3 has 14 amino acids. This chain's CDR3 is CASRSPEANEKLFF.

This clonotype shows up as medium-sized (0.01 to 0.1%) by frequency. The chain uses TRBV15 and TRBJ2-5; TCRdb returns TRBD1, unconfirmable since there is no DNA. Germline V gene data show CDR1 as LNHNV and CDR2 as YYDKDF (reference sequence). CDR3 length: 17 residues. CDR3 protein: CATSRDQGTGGRKTQYF.

In terms of frequency, this clonotype is medium-sized (0.01 to 0.1%). The chain couples TRBV19 to TRBJ2-5. The CDR3 spans 14 residues. Looked up from germline, CDR1 is LNHDA and CDR2 is SQIVND (reference sequence). This CDR3 reads CASRTMGISETQYF.

V is TRBV6-6 and J is TRBJ2-7; absent DNA, TCRdb's TRBD2 call cannot be checked. CDR3 length: 15 amino acids. Germline loops: CDR1 MNHNY, CDR2 SVGAGI (reference sequence). The CDR3 loop is CASSAGGSGSDEQYF.

Judged by frequency, this clonotype is medium-sized. The CDR3 loop is CASSFLQGQSQPQHF. The chain couples TRBV12-3 or TRBV12-4 to TRBJ1-5; TCRdb calls TRBD1, which cannot be checked without DNA. This CDR3 has 15 residues.

The genes are TRBV30 and TRBJ1-5. Germline loops: CDR1 GTSNPN, CDR2 SVGIG (reference sequence). The CDR3 has 13 residues. The chain's CDR3 is CAWQSSFNQPQHF.

This clonotype is called medium-sized based on its frequency. The CDR3 loop is CASSTSGRTSGEQYF. The rearrangement uses TRBV19 and TRBJ2-7; TCRdb gives TRBD2 as the D gene, but with no DNA this cannot be confirmed. Germline V CDR1 and CDR2: LNHDA, SQIVND (reference sequence). The CDR3 totals 15 residues.

This clonotype is called large (0.1 to 1%) based on its frequency. The genes are TRBV29-1 and TRBJ2-6. The CDR3 extends over 13 amino acids. The V gene's germline CDR1 is SQVTM and CDR2 ANQGSEA. CDR3 residues: CSAKESGANVLTF.

The rearrangement uses TRBV5-6 and TRBJ1-6; TCRdb's assignment of TRBD1 cannot be checked, as there is no DNA. Germline CDR1 is SGHDT and CDR2 is YYEEEE. The CDR3 has 15 amino acids. The CDR3 is CASSSRDRGFSPLHF.

This clonotype ranks as large in terms of frequency. The rearrangement uses TRBV30 and TRBJ2-2; the TCRdb call, TRBD2, lacks DNA for checking. This CDR3 has 13 amino acids. CDR1 is GTSNPN, CDR2 SVGIG, per germline (reference sequence). The CDR3 loop is CAWTPTSSGELFF.

Its frequency marks this clonotype as medium-sized. The rearrangement links TRBV7-9 to TRBJ2-2. This CDR3 has 12 amino acids. Germline V gene data show CDR1 as SEHNR and CDR2 as FQNEAQ (reference sequence). The CDR3 sequence: CASSLNTGELFF.

The chain uses TRBV6-1 and TRBJ1-6. The CDR3 loop spans 15 amino acids. Germline values: CDR1 MNHNS, CDR2 SASEGT. CDR3 amino acids: CASSEAEGSNSPLHF.

Frequency places this clonotype as medium-sized. The rearrangement uses TRBV6-1 and TRBJ2-2; TCRdb selects TRBD1, and the lack of DNA leaves this call unchecked. Germline V gene data show CDR1 as MNHNS and CDR2 as SASEGT. This CDR3 has 14 amino acids. The chain's CDR3 is CASRLQGRTGELFF.

In terms of frequency, this clonotype is medium-sized. This chain links TRBV5-5 with TRBJ2-3. Germline V gene sequence: CDR1 SGHKS, CDR2 YYEKEE (reference sequence). CDR3 length: 15 amino acids. CDR3 loop: CASSLRTASTDTQYF.

This clonotype counts as large by frequency. J is TRBJ2-3 and V is TRBV29-1; the D gene TCRdb calls, TRBD2, cannot be checked with no DNA. The CDR3 loop spans 14 amino acids. Germline V gene data show CDR1 as SQVTM and CDR2 as ANQGSEA. The CDR3 protein is CSVARSGATDTQYF.

The gene calls are TRBV5-1 and TRBJ1-2; TCRdb reports TRBD1, a call that lacks DNA to check it against. Germline V gene lookup returns CDR1 SGHRS and CDR2 YFSETQ. CDR3 size: 17 residues. The CDR3 loop is CASAPLQAGQTNYGYTF.

The J gene is TRBJ2-3, the V gene TRBV19; TCRdb's D call, TRBD1, is unchecked because there is no DNA. CDR1 and CDR2 (germline): LNHDA, SQIVND (reference sequence). This CDR3 contains 12 residues. CDR3 amino acids: CASSTGVGTQYF.

Its frequency marks this clonotype as medium-sized. V and J are TRBV6-5 and TRBJ2-2. The CDR3 length is 14 residues. Germline lookup yields CDR1 MNHEY and CDR2 SVGAGI. CDR3 in amino acids: CASSPREHTGELFF.

The chain recombines TRBV27 with TRBJ2-2; TCRdb's D call, TRBD1, is unchecked because there is no DNA. The CDR3 has 19 amino acids. CDR1 is MNHEY and CDR2 is SMNVEV in the germline V gene (reference sequence). CDR3 in amino acids: CASSPRGGTGRMNTGELFF.

Measured by frequency, this clonotype is medium-sized. This chain joins TRBV27 and TRBJ2-2; the D gene TCRdb calls, TRBD2, cannot be checked with no DNA. The CDR3 has 17 residues. Germline CDR1 is MNHEY and CDR2 is SMNVEV (reference sequence). CDR3 residues: CASSLRLAGADTGELFF.

The chain couples TRBV27 to TRBJ1-2. The CDR3 totals 13 residues. Germline CDR1 and CDR2: MNHEY and SMNVEV (reference sequence). CDR3 residues: CASSLDRWGGYTF.

The V gene is TRBV6-1, the J gene TRBJ1-5; TCRdb outputs TRBD1, but without DNA this stays unchecked. CDR3 length: 17 residues. Germline V lookup: CDR1 MNHNS, CDR2 SASEGT. The CDR3 sequence is CASSYLGTGDGSLPQHF.

This clonotype is classed as large by frequency. The genes are TRBV19 and TRBJ2-1; the TCRdb D gene call, TRBD1, has no DNA to confirm it. From germline, CDR1 is LNHDA and CDR2 SQIVND (reference sequence). CDR3 length: 13 residues. The CDR3 region is CASSPKAHREQFF.

The rearrangement uses TRBV30 and TRBJ2-1; TCRdb reports TRBD2, a call that lacks DNA to check it against. The CDR3 runs 17 residues. Germline CDR1 reads GTSNPN; CDR2 reads SVGIG (reference sequence). This chain's CDR3 is CAWSKGKGTSGSNSQFF.

The chain couples TRBV27 to TRBJ1-2; the TRBD1 assignment by TCRdb is unverifiable without DNA. The CDR3 is made up of 17 amino acids. The V gene's germline CDR1 is MNHEY and CDR2 SMNVEV (reference sequence). CDR3 region: CASSPSDRVKANYGYTF.

V is TRBV5-6 and J is TRBJ2-3; no DNA is available, so the TRBD1 call from TCRdb remains unchecked. CDR3 length: 13 residues. The germline CDR1 and CDR2 sequences are SGHDT and YYEEEE. CDR3: CASTKDRVDTQYF.

In terms of frequency, this clonotype is medium-sized. The V call is TRBV6-5, the J call TRBJ2-2; checking the TCRdb D call of TRBD2 is not possible without DNA. There are 15 residues in the CDR3. The V gene's germline CDR1 is MNHEY and CDR2 SVGAGI. The CDR3 sequence is CASGGLTSHSGELFF.